These T cell receptor beta chains were read from a single sample in a study of cytomegalovirus exposure and HLA in healthy donors. TCRdb keeps only in-frame clones here, not all; method: immunoSEQ multiplex PCR. In the table there are 150,000 to 250,000 clones, around 78% of which are singletons. The sample comprised PBMCs. The receptors stem from a man aged 25-45 years in good health and CMV-seronegative. The CDR3 runs from the conserved cysteine through the conserved F or W. Each record gives: V gene, D gene, clone size, J gene, CDR3 protein, CDR3 DNA. D genes are given only for firm matches. Some rows mark clone size as missing; the rest say once, few, many or name a class of expanded clone.

TRBV27	.	.	TRBJ2-1	CASSPPGSRSYNEQFF	TGTGCCAGCAGTCCCCCGGGTAGCCGCTCCTACAATGAGCAGTTCTTC
TRBV27	TRBD1	.	TRBJ1-6	CASKHRDRADSPLHF	TGTGCCAGCAAACACCGGGACAGGGCAGATTCACCCCTCCACTTT
TRBV5-4	TRBD1	.	TRBJ2-7	CASSPGQDFSSYEQYF	TGTGCCAGCAGCCCCGGACAGGACTTTAGCTCCTACGAGCAGTACTTC
TRBV5-5	.	.	TRBJ1-4	CASSLGAQREKLFF	TGTGCCAGCAGCTTGGGGGCCCAAAGGGAAAAACTGTTTTTT
TRBV10-2	TRBD2	.	TRBJ2-7	CASKVPTSGKGGEQYF	TGCGCCAGCAAGGTCCCCACTAGCGGGAAGGGGGGCGAGCAGTACTTC
TRBV5-1	TRBD1	.	TRBJ2-5	CASSTPTGAGQETQYF	TGCGCCAGCAGCACCCCGACAGGGGCGGGTCAAGAGACCCAGTACTTC
TRBV5-4	TRBD2	few	TRBJ2-1	CASSLETSASNEQFF	TGTGCCAGCAGTCTCGAGACTAGCGCAAGCAATGAGCAGTTCTTC
TRBV4-1	TRBD2	.	TRBJ2-7	CASSQGTSYMYEQYF	TGCGCCAGCAGCCAAGGGACTAGCTACATGTACGAGCAGTACTTC
TRBV19	.	once	TRBJ1-5	CASSGSLQGERPQHF	TGTGCCAGTAGTGGTAGTTTGCAGGGTGAAAGGCCCCAGCATTTT
TRBV29-1	.	few	TRBJ2-5	CSVEGLFQETQYF	TGCAGCGTTGAAGGACTGTTCCAAGAGACCCAGTACTTC
TRBV7-6	.	once	TRBJ1-1	CASSYKNTEAFF	TGTGCCAGCAGCTACAAGAACACTGAAGCTTTCTTT
TRBV2	TRBD2	.	TRBJ2-2	CAGTLELAGTGELFF	TGTGCCGGGACCCTCGAACTAGCGGGCACCGGGGAGCTGTTTTTT
TRBV14	TRBD1	.	TRBJ2-6	CASRQTDRDSPLTF	TGTGCCAGCAGACAAACCGACAGGGATTCCCCCCTGACTTTC
TRBV5-6	.	once	TRBJ2-1	CASSRRLTRDNEQFF	TGTGCCAGCAGCCGGAGACTAACCCGGGACAATGAGCAGTTCTTC
TRBV19	TRBD1	.	TRBJ1-1	CASSMTGYTEAFF	TGTGCCAGTAGTATGACAGGGTACACTGAAGCTTTCTTT
TRBV10-2	.	.	TRBJ2-6	CASSEWVGAGANVLTF	TGCGCCAGCAGTGAGTGGGTAGGGGCCGGGGCCAACGTCCTGACTTTC
TRBV9	.	.	TRBJ2-1	CASSALGGDGVYNEQFF	TGTGCCAGCAGCGCCCTAGGGGGAGATGGGGTCTACAATGAGCAGTTCTTC
TRBV2	TRBD1	once	TRBJ1-1	CASQDRVLSEAFF	TGTGCCAGCCAGGACAGGGTTCTTTCTGAAGCTTTCTTT
TRBV29-1	TRBD2	.	TRBJ2-1	CSVEDASGSSLNEQFF	TGCAGCGTTGAAGATGCGAGCGGGAGTTCCTTGAATGAGCAGTTCTTC
TRBV4-2	.	.	TRBJ2-7	CASSQGALSYEQYF	TGTGCCAGCAGCCAAGGTGCCCTGTCCTACGAGCAGTACTTC
TRBV7-6	.	.	TRBJ1-1	CASVRGTSPPSEAFF	TGTGCCAGCGTCAGGGGAACCTCCCCTCCCTCTGAAGCTTTCTTT
TRBV19	.	.	TRBJ2-7	CASSRRGDSSYEQYF	TGTGCCAGTAGTCGGCGGGGAGATAGCTCCTACGAGCAGTACTTC
TRBV11-2	TRBD2	.	TRBJ2-7	CASSNFSGSSSYEQYF	TGTGCCAGCAGCAATTTTAGCGGGAGTAGCTCCTACGAGCAGTACTTC
TRBV5-1	TRBD1	.	TRBJ2-7	CASSLGGTESSYEQYF	TGCGCCAGCAGCTTGGGTGGGACAGAGAGCTCCTACGAGCAGTACTTC
TRBV15	TRBD1	few	TRBJ1-2	CATSRVTGAGGYTF	TGTGCCACCAGCAGGGTTACAGGGGCAGGTGGCTACACCTTC
TRBV6-1	TRBD1	once	TRBJ2-5	CASREQGEWETQYF	TGTGCCAGCAGAGAACAGGGGGAGTGGGAGACCCAGTACTTC
TRBV7-9	TRBD2	.	TRBJ2-3	CASSLPLPAGVSTDTQYF	TGTGCCAGCAGCTTGCCCTTGCCAGCGGGAGTTAGCACAGATACGCAGTATTTT
TRBV11-2	TRBD2	.	TRBJ2-3	CASTKPGLARDTQYF	TGTGCCAGCACCAAACCCGGACTAGCCAGAGATACGCAGTATTTT
TRBV30	TRBD1	.	TRBJ2-3	CAWSKGTGDTQYF	TGTGCCTGGAGTAAGGGGACAGGAGATACGCAGTATTTT
TRBV5-1	.	once	TRBJ2-3	CASSLTSTDTQYF	TGCGCCAGCAGCTTAACTAGCACAGATACGCAGTATTTT
TRBV20-1	.	.	TRBJ1-1	CSAVWNTEAFF	TGCAGTGCCGTATGGAACACTGAAGCTTTCTTT
TRBV9	TRBD1	.	TRBJ2-1	CASSPNGQGAGEQFF	TGTGCCAGCAGCCCCAACGGACAGGGGGCCGGTGAGCAGTTCTTC
TRBV18	TRBD1	few	TRBJ2-7	CASSPLDRAPAEQYF	TGTGCCAGCTCACCTCTGGACAGGGCGCCTGCCGAGCAGTACTTC
TRBV5-1	TRBD2	.	TRBJ2-7	CASTPLGTSGSYEQYF	TGCGCCAGCACCCCCCTGGGGACTAGCGGTTCCTACGAGCAGTACTTC
TRBV9	TRBD1	few	TRBJ2-7	CASSEGGTGGKQYF	TGTGCCAGCAGCGAAGGGGGGACAGGGGGGAAGCAGTACTTC
TRBV27	.	.	TRBJ1-1	CASSFGGGREAFF	TGTGCCAGCAGTTTTGGGGGGGGGAGAGAAGCTTTCTTT
TRBV5-1	TRBD1	few	TRBJ2-7	CASSRDRDEQYF	TGCGCCAGCAGCCGGGACAGGGACGAGCAGTACTTC
TRBV6-4	.	.	TRBJ2-1	CASSAGYSSYNEQFF	TGTGCCAGCAGTGCAGGTTACAGCTCCTACAATGAGCAGTTCTTC
TRBV6-1	TRBD2	.	TRBJ2-1	CASSEISGRLQFF	TGTGCCAGCAGTGAAATTAGCGGGAGACTTCAGTTCTTC
TRBV10-1	.	once	TRBJ2-1	CASSERSLEYEQFF	TGCGCCAGCAGTGAGAGGAGCTTGGAGTATGAGCAGTTCTTC
TRBV10-1	TRBD2	.	TRBJ2-7	CASSGGSGLDEQYF	TGCGCCAGCAGTGGGGGTAGCGGGCTCGACGAGCAGTACTTC
TRBV6-6	TRBD2	.	TRBJ2-2	CASSLAGANTGELFF	TGTGCCAGCAGTTTAGCGGGCGCGAACACCGGGGAGCTGTTTTTT
TRBV5-1	TRBD2	.	TRBJ2-1	CASSLVGSGTYNEQFF	TGCGCCAGCAGCTTGGTGGGTAGCGGGACCTACAATGAGCAGTTCTTC
TRBV28	.	few	TRBJ2-3	CASSLLKREDTQYF	TGTGCCAGCAGTTTATTAAAACGGGAAGATACGCAGTATTTT
TRBV2	.	.	TRBJ1-1	CASSDTLDRYTEAFF	TGTGCCAGCAGTGATACATTAGACAGGTACACTGAAGCTTTCTTT
TRBV7-9	.	.	TRBJ1-5	CASSLGDWGPQHF	TGTGCCAGCAGCTTGGGGGACTGGGGACCCCAGCATTTT
TRBV2	.	.	TRBJ2-6	CASRQSSGANVLTF	TGTGCCAGCAGGCAGTCCTCTGGGGCCAACGTCCTGACTTTC